These 30 T cell receptor beta chains share one sample of origin, sequenced in a study of cytomegalovirus exposure and HLA in healthy donors. With 60 Vbeta and 13 Jbeta primers, the PCR was carried out. The assay was immunoSEQ multiplex PCR, and TCRdb's table has in-frame clones only and misses some. The sample consists of about 150,000 clones, about 60% of them appearing once. Sequenced material: PBMCs. The receptors were gathered from a woman aged 60 to 75 in good health and CMV-seropositive.

This clone showed up just a few times. This CDR3 is also generated by other DNA sequences in the sample. The V gene is TRBV23-1, the J gene TRBJ1-2; TRBD1 might be the D (5 bases). TRBV23-1 is designated an ORF whose function remains uncertain. Trimming shortened V by 0 bases and J by 4 bases, and 9 bases separated the two germline ends. CDR3 length: 14 amino acids. This CDR3 is CASSQSGQSYGYTF. In nucleotides, the CDR3 is TGCGCCAGCAGTCAATCGGGGCAGAGCTATGGCTACACCTTC.

V and J are TRBV7-3 and TRBJ2-3; 11 nucleotides line up with TRBD2. The CDR3 has 16 residues. With 3 bases clipped from V and 0 bases from J, the junction kept 2 bases outside the gene matches. Looked up from germline, CDR1 is SGHTA and CDR2 is FQGTGA. The CDR3 bases are TGTGCCAGCAGCTTTGTAGCGGGAGGGAGCACAGATACGCAGTATTTT. This translates into CASSFVAGGSTDTQYF.

The chain recombines TRBV9 with TRBJ2-1; TRBD2 matches 11 bases. Trimming took 4 bases from V and 5 from J; bases not matched to a gene: 5. The CDR3 is 15 amino acids. Looked up from germline, CDR1 is SGDLS and CDR2 is YYNGEE. The CDR3 DNA is TGTGCCAGCAGCCGAGCTAGCGGGAGGAACAATGAGCAGTTCTTC. Residues: CASSRASGRNNEQFF. Supplemented by reference TRBV9 and TRBJ2-1, the full variable domain reads DSGVTQTPKHLITATGQRVTLRCSPRSGDLSVYWYQQSLDQGLQFLIQYYNGEERAKGNILERFSAQQFPDLHSELNLSSLELGDSALYFCASSRASGRNNEQFFGPGTRLTVL.

The chain links TRBV7-2 to TRBJ2-7; TRBD1 matches at 9 bases. Trimming at V came to 5 bases and at J to 2 bases, leaving 7 bases not matched to a gene. CDR1 and CDR2 from the germline V gene are SGHTA and FQGNSA. The CDR3 length is 15 residues. In DNA, the CDR3 is TGTGCCAGCAGCCAAACAGGGGGCGCTACCTACGAGCAGTACTTC. Translation gives CASSQTGGATYEQYF.

This chain connects TRBV9 to TRBJ2-5; 12 nucleotides line up with TRBD2. V shed 0 bases and J 5 bases; nucleotides not matched to a gene: 8. CDR3 length equals 17 residues. Looked up from germline, CDR1 is SGDLS and CDR2 is YYNGEE. This CDR3 reads CASSVGGLAGGQETQYF. CDR3 nucleotides: TGTGCCAGCAGCGTAGGAGGGCTAGCGGGAGGGCAGGAGACCCAGTACTTC.

The chain joins TRBV5-6 to TRBJ2-2; TRBD1 is a possible D gene (6 bases). Germline loops: CDR1 SGHDT, CDR2 YYEEEE. The CDR3 contains 16 residues. V lost 0 bases to trimming and J lost 5 bases, with 14 bases between them. The chain's CDR3 is CASSLDLGARTGELFF. The CDR3 coding sequence is TGTGCCAGCAGCTTGGATTTGGGGGCGCGAACCGGGGAGCTGTTTTTT.

V and J are TRBV30 and TRBJ2-5, with D possibly matching TRBD2 (6 bases). This CDR3 spans 13 amino acids. V dropped 2 bases and J dropped 2 bases, with 9 bases sitting between them. CDR1 is GTSNPN and CDR2 is SVGIG in the germline V gene (reference sequence). For the CDR3, the DNA is TGTGCCTGGAGTCCGGGAGTTCAAGAGACCCAGTACTTC. Amino acid sequence: CAWSPGVQETQYF.

The V call is TRBV6-6, the J call TRBJ2-5, with D maybe TRBD2 (5 bases). The V gene's germline CDR1 is MNHNY and CDR2 SVGAGI (reference sequence). Between the trimmed V and J ends, which lost 7 bases and 5 bases, there was a span of 14 bases. This CDR3 has 13 residues. Written as DNA, the CDR3 is TGTGCCAGCATTAACGGGATGTCGGAGACCCAGTACTTC. Translation gives CASINGMSETQYF.

CDR3 amino acids: CASSSAGRGPGETQYF. In nucleotides, the CDR3 is TGTGCCAGCAGCTCCGCTGGGCGGGGGCCGGGGGAGACCCAGTACTTC. V gene TRBV7-9 combines with J gene TRBJ2-5; TRBD2 might be the D (7 bases). V lost 4 bases, J lost 5 bases, and 20 bases lay in between. The CDR3 is 16 residues long. Germline-derived CDR1 and CDR2 are SEHNR and FQNEAQ (reference sequence).

This chain joins TRBV30 and TRBJ2-7; D call uncertain. CDR3 size: 12 residues. V gave up 0 bases and J gave up 6 bases, with 9 bases separating them. Per the germline V gene, CDR1 is GTSNPN and CDR2 is SVGIG (reference sequence). The CDR3 nucleotides are TGTGCCTGGAGTGTAACACCTCGCGAGCAGTACTTC. Amino acid sequence: CAWSVTPREQYF.

The rearrangement uses TRBV6-6 and TRBJ1-2, with 7 bases that match TRBD1. Germline CDR1 and CDR2: MNHNY and SVGAGI (reference sequence). The CDR3 has 13 amino acids. Trimming cost V 6 bases and J 0 bases; bases outside gene matches: 1. CDR3 residues: CASSDRANYGYTF. The CDR3 DNA reads TGTGCCAGCAGCGACAGGGCTAACTATGGCTACACCTTC.

Only one count was recorded for this clone. The J gene is TRBJ2-3, the V gene TRBV9; 14 bases are shared with TRBD2. The J segment lost 4 bases and the V segment lost 4 bases, leaving 8 bases of the junction unmatched. This CDR3 has 17 residues. CDR1 is SGDLS and CDR2 is YYNGEE in the germline V gene. CDR3 nucleotides: TGTGCCAGCAGCCCAAGCGGGACTAGCGGGGGTTCAGATACGCAGTATTTT. This translates into CASSPSGTSGGSDTQYF. The variable domain in full, completed from reference TRBV9 and TRBJ2-3, reads DSGVTQTPKHLITATGQRVTLRCSPRSGDLSVYWYQQSLDQGLQFLIQYYNGEERAKGNILERFSAQQFPDLHSELNLSSLELGDSALYFCASSPSGTSGGSDTQYFGPGTRLTVL.

The chain has TRBV5-1 and TRBJ2-5, with 11 bases lining up with TRBD2. Losses at the gene ends were 5 bases for V and 2 bases for J; bases not matched to a gene: 5. The CDR3 runs 15 residues. From germline, CDR1 is SGHRS and CDR2 YFSETQ. CDR3: CASRAGTSGQETQYF. The CDR3 coding sequence is TGCGCCAGCAGAGCCGGGACTAGCGGACAAGAGACCCAGTACTTC.

This clone was seen a single time. V usage is TRBV5-1 and J usage is TRBJ2-1; 8 nucleotides line up with TRBD2. Germline V gene lookup returns CDR1 SGHRS and CDR2 YFSETQ. The length of the CDR3 is 15 residues. Trimming at V came to 4 bases and at J to 3 bases, leaving 6 bases not matched to a gene. The CDR3: CASSRGGGGYNEQFF. The CDR3 DNA reads TGCGCCAGCAGCCGGGGGGGAGGGGGCTACAATGAGCAGTTCTTC.

As DNA, the CDR3 is TGTGCCAGAAGCTTTAGGGGTGAGACCCAGTACTTC. Amino acid sequence: CARSFRGETQYF. The chain employs TRBV5-3 and TRBJ2-5, with D perhaps matching TRBD1 (5 bases). TRBV5-3 is an ORF; its function is uncertain. V was trimmed by 2 bases and J by 5 bases, leaving 7 bases between them. The CDR3 length is 12 residues.

This clone came up once. The gene calls are TRBV7-8 and TRBJ1-1; TRBD1 aligns across 7 bases. The J segment lost 1 base and the V segment lost 4 bases, leaving 12 bases of the junction unmatched. The germline CDR1 and CDR2 sequences are SGHVS and FQNEAQ. This CDR3 region has 17 residues. DNA for the CDR3: TGTGCCAGCAGCTACATACCTGGGACAGAGAGGAACACTGAAGCTTTCTTT. It translates to CASSYIPGTERNTEAFF.

This clone was observed once. The V gene is TRBV5-1, the J gene TRBJ2-7; 8 bases line up with TRBD2. Germline V gives CDR1 SGHRS, CDR2 YFSETQ. The CDR3 length is 12 residues. J was trimmed by 4 bases and V by 4 bases; bases with no gene match: 1. The CDR3 is CASSRGGYEQYF. The CDR3 DNA is TGCGCCAGCAGCCGGGGGGGATACGAGCAGTACTTC.

This clone turned up a few times. The same CDR3 can be traced to other DNA sequences in this sample. The rearrangement uses TRBV7-9 and TRBJ2-5; tentatively, D is TRBD2 (6 bases). Germline-derived CDR1 and CDR2 are SEHNR and FQNEAQ (reference sequence). Deletions cut 2 bases from V and 7 bases from J, with 17 bases between. CDR3 length: 15 amino acids. CDR3 region: CASSLLYATGGTQYF. Written as DNA, the CDR3 is TGTGCCAGCAGCTTACTGTATGCGACCGGGGGGACCCAGTACTTC.

The chain carries TRBV4-2 and TRBJ2-7, with 12 nucleotides matching TRBD1. V trimming: 0 bases; J trimming: 2 bases; junction bases outside the gene matches: 2. Germline V lookup: CDR1 LGHNA, CDR2 YNFKEQ. The CDR3 is 16 amino acids. CDR3 sequence reads: CASSQEGQGAAYEQYF. CDR3 nucleotides: TGTGCCAGCAGCCAAGAGGGACAGGGGGCGGCCTACGAGCAGTACTTC.

The chain couples TRBV29-1 to TRBJ2-7; 12 bases are shared with TRBD1. Trimming cost V 7 bases and J 4 bases; bases outside gene matches: 8. This CDR3 is 14 amino acids long. Germline CDR1 and CDR2: SQVTM and ANQGSEA. The CDR3 loop reads CSAVPGQGAYEQYF. In DNA form, the CDR3 reads TGCAGCGCCGTACCGGGACAGGGGGCGTACGAGCAGTACTTC.

The gene calls are TRBV30 and TRBJ2-3; perhaps TRBD2 as D (5 bases). CDR3 size: 12 residues. Germline V gene lookup returns CDR1 GTSNPN and CDR2 SVGIG (reference sequence). The V end lost 1 base, the J end lost 8 bases, and 10 bases lay between the germline ends. CDR3: CAWSAGTATQYF. Here the CDR3 DNA reads TGTGCCTGGAGTGCGGGAACCGCTACGCAGTATTTT. Full variable domain (rest looked up from reference TRBV30 and TRBJ2-3): SQTIHQWPATLVQPVGSPLSLECTVEGTSNPNLYWYRQAAGRGLQLLFYSVGIGQISSEVPQNLSASRPQDRQFILSSKKLLLSDSGFYLCAWSAGTATQYFGPGTRLTVL.

The table lists this clone with a few counts. The genes are TRBV6-5 and TRBJ2-7, with 12 bases identical to TRBD2. Germline V lookup: CDR1 MNHEY, CDR2 SVGAGI. This CDR3 comprises 13 residues. J lost 7 bases, V lost 2 bases, and 0 bases had no gene match. CDR3 amino acids: CASSYGLAGEQYF. CDR3 in DNA: TGTGCCAGCAGTTACGGACTAGCGGGGGAGCAGTACTTC.

The chain is built from TRBV6-6 and TRBJ2-2, with D uncertain. Between the trimmed V and J ends, which lost 8 bases and 1 base, there was a span of 8 bases. Germline V gene data show CDR1 as MNHNY and CDR2 as SVGAGI (reference sequence). The length of the CDR3 is 13 residues. The CDR3 spells CASALRNTGELFF. The CDR3 nucleotides are TGTGCCAGCGCGTTAAGGAACACCGGGGAGCTGTTTTTT.

This clone has more than one count but fewer than ten. The CDR3 loop reads CASSLVGPSRRGGNTIYF. The CDR3 DNA reads TGTGCCAGCAGCTTAGTAGGCCCCAGCAGGCGTGGTGGAAACACCATATATTTT. The chain links TRBV7-9 to TRBJ1-3, with unresolved D. This CDR3 comprises 18 residues. Trimming shortened V by 1 base and J by 3 bases, and 19 bases separated the two germline ends. CDR1 is SEHNR, CDR2 FQNEAQ, per germline (reference sequence). Looking up the rest from reference TRBV7-9 and TRBJ1-3 gives the full variable domain: DTGVSQNPRHKITKRGQNVTFRCDPISEHNRLYWYRQTLGQGPEFLTYFQNEAQLEKSRLLSDRFSAERPKGSFSTLEIQRTEQGDSAMYLCASSLVGPSRRGGNTIYFGEGSWLTVV.

The chain is built from TRBV28 and TRBJ1-5, with 8 positions matching TRBD1. CDR3 length equals 16 residues. V lost 6 bases, J lost 4 bases, and 11 bases stayed unmatched. Germline V gene sequence: CDR1 MDHEN, CDR2 SYDVKM. This chain's CDR3 is CASSPGQGRGNQPQHF. DNA of the CDR3: TGTGCCAGCAGCCCCGGACAGGGAAGAGGGAATCAGCCCCAGCATTTT.

For the CDR3, the DNA is TGTGCCAGCAGTTTAGTGGCAAACACCGGGGAGCTGTTTTTT. Protein: CASSLVANTGELFF. The chain uses TRBV28 and TRBJ2-2, with D unclear. This CDR3 has 14 amino acids. Deletions cut 2 bases from V and 2 bases from J, with 6 bases between. The germline CDR1 and CDR2 sequences are MDHEN and SYDVKM.

This sequence joins TRBV4-1 and TRBJ2-6; tentatively, D is TRBD2 (5 bases). Germline lookup yields CDR1 MGHRA and CDR2 YSYEKL. Trimming left V 3 bases short and J 4 bases short, with 19 bases between. The CDR3 consists of 18 residues. The CDR3, as DNA: TGCGCCAGCAGCCAGGGTTCCCCTCTAGCTGCCGGGGCCAACGTCCTGACTTTC. As protein: CASSQGSPLAAGANVLTF.

The chain employs TRBV28 and TRBJ2-3; D unclear. Per germline, CDR1 MDHEN and CDR2 SYDVKM. CDR3 length: 15 residues. V shed 4 bases and J shed 2 bases, with 13 bases lying between them. The CDR3 nucleotides read TGTGCCAGCAGTTCTACCCCCCCTTCCACAGATACGCAGTATTTT. It encodes CASSSTPPSTDTQYF. Based on the CDR3 plus reference TRBV28 and TRBJ2-3, the full variable domain is DVKVTQSSRYLVKRTGEKVFLECVQDMDHENMFWYRQDPGLGLRLIYFSYDVKMKEKGDIPEGYSVSREKKERFSLILESASTNQTSMYLCASSSTPPSTDTQYFGPGTRLTVL.

The chain couples TRBV7-9 to TRBJ1-4; TRBD1 is a possible D gene (6 bases). V was pared by 4 bases and J by 11 bases, with 17 bases between. CDR3 length: 14 amino acids. Germline V gene lookup returns CDR1 SEHNR and CDR2 FQNEAQ (reference sequence). The CDR3 region is CASSSSARQEKLFF. The CDR3 DNA reads TGTGCCAGCAGCTCCTCCGCGAGACAGGAGAAACTGTTTTTT.

The chain joins TRBV15 to TRBJ2-7; 9 bases map to TRBD1. Germline values: CDR1 LNHNV, CDR2 YYDKDF (reference sequence). The CDR3 covers 15 residues. The junction had 3 bases not matched to a gene; V was cut back by 0 bases and J by 3 bases. The CDR3: CATSREGDRVYEQYF. The CDR3 bases are TGTGCCACCAGCAGAGAAGGGGACAGGGTCTACGAGCAGTACTTC.